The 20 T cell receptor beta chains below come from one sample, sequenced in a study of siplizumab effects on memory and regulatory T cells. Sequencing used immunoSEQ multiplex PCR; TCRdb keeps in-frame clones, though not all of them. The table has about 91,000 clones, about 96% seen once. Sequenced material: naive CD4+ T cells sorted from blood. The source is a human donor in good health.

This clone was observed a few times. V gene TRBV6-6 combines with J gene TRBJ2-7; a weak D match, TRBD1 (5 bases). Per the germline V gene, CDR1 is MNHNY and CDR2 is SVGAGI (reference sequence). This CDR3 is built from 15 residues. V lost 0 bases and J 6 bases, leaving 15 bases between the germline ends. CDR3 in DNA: TGTGCCAGCAGTTACTCGAGACAGAATATCCCCGAGCAGTACTTC. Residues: CASSYSRQNIPEQYF.

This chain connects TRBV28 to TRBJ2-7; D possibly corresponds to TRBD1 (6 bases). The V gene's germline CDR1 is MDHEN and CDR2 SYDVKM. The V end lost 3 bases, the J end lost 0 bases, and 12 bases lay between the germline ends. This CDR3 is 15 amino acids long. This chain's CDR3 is CASSLGTLGSYEQYF. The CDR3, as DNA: TGTGCCAGCAGTTTGGGGACACTAGGCTCCTACGAGCAGTACTTC.

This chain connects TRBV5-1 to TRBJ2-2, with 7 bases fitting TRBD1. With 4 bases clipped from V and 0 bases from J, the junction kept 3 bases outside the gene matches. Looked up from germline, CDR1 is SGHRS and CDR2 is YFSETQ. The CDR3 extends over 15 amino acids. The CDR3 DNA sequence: TGCGCCAGCAGCCCGGGACAGTCGAACACCGGGGAGCTGTTTTTT. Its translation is CASSPGQSNTGELFF.

The CDR3 bases are TGTGCCAGCAGCCATGAGCCACGGGGGGCGGGCACAGATACGCAGTATTTT. Its protein is CASSHEPRGAGTDTQYF. V usage is TRBV4-2 and J usage is TRBJ2-3; D perhaps matches TRBD2 (7 bases). This CDR3 has 17 residues. Germline V gene data show CDR1 as LGHNA and CDR2 as YNFKEQ. The ends were cut back, 3 bases at V and 1 base at J, with 17 bases in the middle.

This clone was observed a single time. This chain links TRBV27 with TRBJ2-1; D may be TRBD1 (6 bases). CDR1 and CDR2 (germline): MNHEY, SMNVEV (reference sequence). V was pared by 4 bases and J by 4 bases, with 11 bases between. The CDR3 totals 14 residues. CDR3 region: CASSSPRGYNEQFF. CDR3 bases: TGTGCCAGCAGTTCCCCAAGGGGGTACAATGAGCAGTTCTTC.

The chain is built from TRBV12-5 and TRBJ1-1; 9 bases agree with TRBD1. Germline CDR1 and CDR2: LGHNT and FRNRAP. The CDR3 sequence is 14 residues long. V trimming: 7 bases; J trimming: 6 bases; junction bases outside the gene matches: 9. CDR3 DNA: TGTGCTAGTGCCGAAGGACAGGGGTGGCCTGAAGCTTTCTTT. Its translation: CASAEGQGWPEAFF.

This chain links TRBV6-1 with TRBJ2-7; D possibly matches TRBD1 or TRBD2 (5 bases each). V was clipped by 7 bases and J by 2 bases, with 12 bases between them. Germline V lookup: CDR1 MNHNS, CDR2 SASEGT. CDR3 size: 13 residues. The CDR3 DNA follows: TGTGCCAGCATACTCGAGGGGCCCTACGAGCAGTACTTC. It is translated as CASILEGPYEQYF.

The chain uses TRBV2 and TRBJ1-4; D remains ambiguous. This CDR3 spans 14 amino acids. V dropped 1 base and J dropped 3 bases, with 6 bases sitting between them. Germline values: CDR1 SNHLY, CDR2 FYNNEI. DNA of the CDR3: TGTGCCAGCAGTGAAGTCCCCTCTAATGAAAAACTGTTTTTT. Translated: CASSEVPSNEKLFF.

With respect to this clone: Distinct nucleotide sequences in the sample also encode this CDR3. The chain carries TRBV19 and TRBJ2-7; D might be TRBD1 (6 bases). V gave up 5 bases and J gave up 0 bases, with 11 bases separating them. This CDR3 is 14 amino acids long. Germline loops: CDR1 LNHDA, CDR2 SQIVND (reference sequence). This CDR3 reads CASSPTGSSYEQYF. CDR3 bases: TGTGCCAGTAGTCCCACAGGGAGCTCCTACGAGCAGTACTTC.

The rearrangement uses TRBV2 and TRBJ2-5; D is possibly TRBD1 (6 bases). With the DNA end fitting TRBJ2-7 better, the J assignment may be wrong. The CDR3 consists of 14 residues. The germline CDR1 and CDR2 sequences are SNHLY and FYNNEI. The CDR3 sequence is CASRRQGMVYEQYF. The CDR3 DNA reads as TGTGCCAGCAGGAGGCAGGGGATGGTCTACGAGCAGTACTTC.

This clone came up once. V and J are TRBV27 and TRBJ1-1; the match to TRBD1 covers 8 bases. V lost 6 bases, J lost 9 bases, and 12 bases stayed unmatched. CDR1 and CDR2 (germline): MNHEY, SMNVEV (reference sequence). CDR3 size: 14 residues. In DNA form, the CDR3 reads TGTGCCAGCAGCCAGCATGGACAGGGTGGGCAAGCTTTCTTT. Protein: CASSQHGQGGQAFF.

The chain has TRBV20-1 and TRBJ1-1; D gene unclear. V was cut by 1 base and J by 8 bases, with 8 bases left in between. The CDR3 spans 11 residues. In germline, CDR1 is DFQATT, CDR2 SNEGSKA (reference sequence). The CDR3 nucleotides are TGCAGTGCTAGAGGGCAGAGAGAAGCTTTCTTT. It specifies CSARGQREAFF.

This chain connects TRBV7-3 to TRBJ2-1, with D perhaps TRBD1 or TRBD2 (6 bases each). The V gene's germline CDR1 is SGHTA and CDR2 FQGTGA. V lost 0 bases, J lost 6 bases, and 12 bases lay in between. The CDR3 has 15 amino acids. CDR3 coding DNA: TGTGCCAGCAGCTTAACGTCGGGGGCGAGCAATGAGCAGTTCTTC. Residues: CASSLTSGASNEQFF.

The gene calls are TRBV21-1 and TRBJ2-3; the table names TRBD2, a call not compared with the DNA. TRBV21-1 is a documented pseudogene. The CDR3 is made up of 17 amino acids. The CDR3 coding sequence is TGTGCCAGCAGCAAAGGAGAGGCCAGCAGTCCCATAGATACGCAGTATTTT. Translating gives CASSKGEASSPIDTQYF.

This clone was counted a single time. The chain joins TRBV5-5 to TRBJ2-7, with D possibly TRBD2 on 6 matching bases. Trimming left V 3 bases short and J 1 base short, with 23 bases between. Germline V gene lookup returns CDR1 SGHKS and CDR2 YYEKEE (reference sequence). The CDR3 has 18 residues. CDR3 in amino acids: CASSSKEGFETLSYEQYF. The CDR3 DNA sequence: TGTGCCAGCAGCTCAAAGGAGGGATTCGAAACCCTATCCTACGAGCAGTACTTC. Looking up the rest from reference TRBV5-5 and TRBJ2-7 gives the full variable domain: DAGVTQSPTHLIKTRGQQVTLRCSPISGHKSVSWYQQVLGQGPQFIFQYYEKEERGRGNFPDRFSARQFPNYSSELNVNALLLGDSALYLCASSSKEGFETLSYEQYFGPGTRLTVT.

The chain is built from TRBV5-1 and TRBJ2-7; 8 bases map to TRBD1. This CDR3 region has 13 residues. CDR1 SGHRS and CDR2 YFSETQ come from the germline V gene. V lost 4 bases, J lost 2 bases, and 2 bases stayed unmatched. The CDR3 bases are TGCGCCAGCAGCGAGGACAGGGCCTACGAGCAGTACTTC. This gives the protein CASSEDRAYEQYF.

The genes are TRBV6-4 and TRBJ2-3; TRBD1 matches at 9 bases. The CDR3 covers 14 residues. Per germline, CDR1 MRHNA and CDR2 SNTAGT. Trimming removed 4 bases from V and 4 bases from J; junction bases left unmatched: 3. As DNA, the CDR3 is TGTGCCAGCAGTGGCGGGACAGGGTCAGATACGCAGTATTTT. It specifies CASSGGTGSDTQYF.

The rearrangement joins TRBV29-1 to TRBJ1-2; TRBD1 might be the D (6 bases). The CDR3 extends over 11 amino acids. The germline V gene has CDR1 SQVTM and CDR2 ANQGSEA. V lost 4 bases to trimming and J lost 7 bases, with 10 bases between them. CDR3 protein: CSVGGQPGYTF. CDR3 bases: TGCAGCGTTGGAGGACAGCCTGGCTACACCTTC.

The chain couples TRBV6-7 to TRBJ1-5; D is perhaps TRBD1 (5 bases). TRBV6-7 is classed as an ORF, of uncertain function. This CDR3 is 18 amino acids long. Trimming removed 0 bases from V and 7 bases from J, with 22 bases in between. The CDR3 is CASSYSKKGRRDRQPQHF. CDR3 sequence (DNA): TGTGCCAGCAGTTACTCGAAGAAGGGGCGAAGGGATAGGCAGCCCCAGCATTTT.

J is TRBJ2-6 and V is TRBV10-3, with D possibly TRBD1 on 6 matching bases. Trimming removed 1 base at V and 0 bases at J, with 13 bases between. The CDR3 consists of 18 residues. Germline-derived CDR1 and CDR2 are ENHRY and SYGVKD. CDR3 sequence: CAISEYQQGGSGANVLTF. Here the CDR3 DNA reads TGTGCCATCAGTGAGTATCAACAGGGTGGCTCTGGGGCCAACGTCCTGACTTTC.